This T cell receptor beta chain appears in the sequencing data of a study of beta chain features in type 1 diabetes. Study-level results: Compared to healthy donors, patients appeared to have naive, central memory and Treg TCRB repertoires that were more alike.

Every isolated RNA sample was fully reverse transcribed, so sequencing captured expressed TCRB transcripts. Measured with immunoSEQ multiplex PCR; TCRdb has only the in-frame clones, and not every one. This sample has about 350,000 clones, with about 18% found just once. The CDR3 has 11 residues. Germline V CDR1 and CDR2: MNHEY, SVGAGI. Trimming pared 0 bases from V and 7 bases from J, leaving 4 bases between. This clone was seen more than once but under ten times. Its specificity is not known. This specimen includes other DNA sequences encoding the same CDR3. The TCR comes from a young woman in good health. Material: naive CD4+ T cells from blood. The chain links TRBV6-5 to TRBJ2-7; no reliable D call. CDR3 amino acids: CASSYSSEQYF. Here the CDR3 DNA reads TGTGCCAGCAGTTACTCATCGGAGCAGTACTTC.